Presented here are 25 T cell receptor beta chains from one specimen sequenced in a study of shared clonotypes between healthy human individuals. Measured with immunoSEQ multiplex PCR; TCRdb has only the in-frame clones, and not every one. The table records over 400,000 clones, 81% of them present only once. The sequenced sample was PBMCs. All receptors derive from a middle-aged woman in good health. Some clones in this sample may be carry-over from other donors' samples.

Concerning this clone: A far larger clone is off by one base, so a read error is likely. The genes are TRBV4-1 and TRBJ2-5, with D possibly being TRBD2 (7 bases). This CDR3 has 14 amino acids. The germline V gene has CDR1 MGHRA and CDR2 YSYEKL. This CDR3 reads CSSSQDGGAETQYF. The CDR3 DNA reads TGCTCCAGCAGCCAAGATGGGGGGGCGGAGACCCAGTACTTC.

This clone was observed a few times. A read error is possible here, since a much larger clone lies one base away. The rearrangement links TRBV7-8 to TRBJ2-1, with D maybe TRBD2 (5 bases). Per germline, CDR1 SGHVS and CDR2 FQNEAQ. CDR3 length equals 16 residues. V lost 5 bases and J lost 0, with 14 bases in between. The CDR3 region is CASSRGWGDSYNEQFF. The CDR3 coding sequence is TGTGCCAGCAGCCGTGGATGGGGAGACTCCTACAATGAGCAGTTCTTC. The whole variable domain, remainder taken from reference TRBV7-8 and TRBJ2-1, is GAGVSQSPRYKVAKRGQDVALRCDPISGHVSLFWYQQALGQGPEFLTYFQNEAQLDKSGLPSDRFFAERPEGSVSTLKIQRTQQEDSAVYLCASSRGWGDSYNEQFFGPGTRLTVL.

This clone turned up a few times. The rearrangement joins TRBV5-1 to TRBJ2-1; D is perhaps TRBD2 (6 bases). In germline, CDR1 is SGHRS, CDR2 YFSETQ. The V and J ends lost 4 bases and 0 bases respectively, with 11 bases between them. CDR3 length equals 15 residues. The CDR3 here is CASSPYGSSYNEQFF. CDR3 coding DNA: TGCGCCAGCAGCCCCTACGGGAGCTCCTACAATGAGCAGTTCTTC.

The V and J genes are TRBV7-2 and TRBJ2-3, with D hard to call. CDR3 size: 13 residues. V lost 5 bases, J lost 5 bases, and 11 bases lay in between. Germline CDR1 and CDR2: SGHTA and FQGNSA. CDR3 sequence reads: CASSTNWGDTQYF. The CDR3 nucleotides are TGTGCCAGCAGCACTAATTGGGGAGATACGCAGTATTTT.

On this clone: Given a far larger clone just one base away, this is likely a sequencing read error. The V call is TRBV30, the J call TRBJ2-1, with TRBD2 matching 7 bases. Germline V gene lookup returns CDR1 GTSNPN and CDR2 SVGIG (reference sequence). The CDR3 runs 12 residues. With 0 bases clipped from V and 9 bases from J, the junction kept 2 bases outside the gene matches. CDR3 sequence (DNA): TGTGCCTGGAGTGTATGGGGGGGTGAGCAGTTCTTC. It encodes CAWSVWGGEQFF.

This clone showed up just a few times. This chain uses TRBV30 with TRBJ1-1, with D hard to call. Trimming removed 2 bases from V and 1 base from J, with 8 bases in between. The CDR3 spans 13 residues. Germline V gene lookup returns CDR1 GTSNPN and CDR2 SVGIG (reference sequence). CDR3 region: CAWSQNPNTEAFF. The CDR3 nucleotides are TGTGCCTGGAGTCAAAACCCGAACACTGAAGCTTTCTTT.

Many counts were recorded for this clone. A much larger clone differs by one base, so this may be a read error. The same CDR3 arises from other DNA sequences in this sample as well. The chain has TRBV6-4 and TRBJ2-7; 9 bases line up with TRBD2. Looked up from germline, CDR1 is MRHNA and CDR2 is SNTAGT. The CDR3 loop spans 15 amino acids. This CDR3 reads CASSAVLAGVDEQYF. The CDR3 bases are TGTGCCAGCAGTGCGGTATTAGCGGGAGTTGACGAGCAGTATTTC.

The chain carries TRBV28 and TRBJ2-1; D is possibly TRBD2 (5 bases). V lost 4 bases and J lost 5, with 27 bases in between. CDR1 and CDR2 (germline): MDHEN, SYDVKM. The CDR3 sequence is 19 residues long. The CDR3: CASSSVRALLRRGDNEQFF. CDR3 coding DNA: TGTGCCAGCAGTTCGGTCCGGGCCCTCTTACGTCGGGGAGACAATGAGCAGTTCTTC.

Note on this clone: This is likely an artifact of a read error, given a far larger clone one base away. Distinct nucleotide sequences in the sample also encode this CDR3. J is TRBJ1-4 and V is TRBV25-1; maybe TRBD1 (6 bases). The CDR3 extends over 12 amino acids. CDR1 and CDR2 (germline): MGHDK, SYGVNS. Deletions cut 4 bases from V and 17 bases from J, with 17 bases between. For the CDR3, the DNA is TGTGCCAGCAGTGGTCGGTCAGGACAGCTATTTTTT. Translated, it gives CASSGRSGQLFF.

The gene calls are TRBV18 and TRBJ2-5; D may be TRBD1 (5 bases). This CDR3 has 14 amino acids. Trimming left V 2 bases short and J 4 bases short, with 11 bases between. Germline lookup yields CDR1 KGHSH and CDR2 LQKENI. The CDR3: CASSPGRARETQYF. Here the CDR3 DNA reads TGTGCCAGCTCACCAGGCAGGGCCCGAGAGACCCAGTACTTC.

Written as DNA, the CDR3 is TGTGCCACCAGCAGAGTGAAGGGACACGCTGAAGCTTTCTTT. It codes for CATSRVKGHAEAFF. The chain links TRBV15 to TRBJ1-1; maybe TRBD1 (6 bases). Germline-derived CDR1 and CDR2 are LNHNV and YYDKDF (reference sequence). There are 14 residues in the CDR3. V was trimmed by 1 base and J by 6 bases, leaving 12 bases between them.

This clone was observed a single time. The V gene is TRBV5-1, the J gene TRBJ2-3, with D possibly matching TRBD2 (6 bases). V lost 0 bases and J lost 4, with 9 bases in between. The CDR3 is 14 amino acids. CDR1 and CDR2 from the germline V gene are SGHRS and YFSETQ. CDR3 nucleotide sequence: TGCGCCAGCAGCTTGGTTACGGGGGCAGATACGCAGTATTTT. Translating it yields CASSLVTGADTQYF.

The J gene is TRBJ1-2, the V gene TRBV28, with 9 bases fitting TRBD1. After removal of 1 base from V and 5 bases from J, the junction contained 5 bases not matched to a gene. This CDR3 is built from 15 residues. Per the germline V gene, CDR1 is MDHEN and CDR2 is SYDVKM. In nucleotides, the CDR3 is TGTGCCAGCAGTTTATTACCGGGACAGGGTTATGGCTACACCTTC. It specifies CASSLLPGQGYGYTF.

The chain recombines TRBV28 with TRBJ1-5; D is possibly TRBD1 (5 bases). This CDR3 has 16 amino acids. V lost 5 bases, J lost 0 bases, and 14 bases lay in between. Germline CDR1 MDHEN, CDR2 SYDVKM. For the CDR3, the DNA is TGTGCCAGCAGTCCTCCGGGGGGTGATAGCAATCAGCCCCAGCATTTT. It is translated as CASSPPGGDSNQPQHF.

The V and J genes are TRBV28 and TRBJ1-2; 12 nucleotides line up with TRBD1. CDR1 and CDR2 (germline): MDHEN, SYDVKM. Losses at the gene ends were 6 bases for V and 8 bases for J; bases not matched to a gene: 7. The CDR3 loop spans 14 amino acids. In DNA form, the CDR3 reads TGTGCCAGCAGCTTGGGACAGGGGGCATACGGCTACACCTTC. This gives the protein CASSLGQGAYGYTF.

This chain joins TRBV7-2 and TRBJ1-4; 9 bases agree with TRBD1. V lost 1 base and J lost 8; bases outside the gene matches: 5. Germline-derived CDR1 and CDR2 are SGHTA and FQGNSA. CDR3 length: 15 residues. This CDR3 reads CASSLGDRVAEKLFF. The CDR3 bases are TGTGCCAGCAGCTTAGGGGACAGGGTCGCGGAAAAACTGTTTTTT.

This clone came up once. The V gene is TRBV30, the J gene TRBJ2-1; 7 bases agree with TRBD2. CDR3 length equals 16 residues. V shed 0 bases and J 0 bases; nucleotides not matched to a gene: 5. Germline V gives CDR1 GTSNPN, CDR2 SVGIG (reference sequence). CDR3: CAWSVSGGSSYNEQFF. DNA for the CDR3: TGTGCCTGGAGTGTATCGGGCGGGAGCTCCTACAATGAGCAGTTCTTC. The whole variable domain, filled in from reference TRBV30 and TRBJ2-1, reads SQTIHQWPATLVQPVGSPLSLECTVEGTSNPNLYWYRQAAGRGLQLLFYSVGIGQISSEVPQNLSASRPQDRQFILSSKKLLLSDSGFYLCAWSVSGGSSYNEQFFGPGTRLTVL.

The chain employs TRBV18 and TRBJ1-4, with 9 bases aligning to TRBD1. Germline V gives CDR1 KGHSH, CDR2 LQKENI. With 3 bases clipped from V and 0 bases from J, the junction kept 8 bases outside the gene matches. The CDR3 has 18 amino acids. Here the CDR3 DNA reads TGTGCCAGCTCACCGAACTCTGGACAGGGGACAACTAATGAAAAACTGTTTTTT. Its protein is CASSPNSGQGTTNEKLFF.

The chain employs TRBV5-1 and TRBJ2-3; D gene uncertain. The length of the CDR3 is 15 residues. Germline V lookup: CDR1 SGHRS, CDR2 YFSETQ. V dropped 3 bases and J dropped 2 bases, with 13 bases sitting between them. The CDR3 DNA reads as TGCGCCAGCAGCTCCCAGGAGTTGGCCACAGATACGCAGTATTTT. It specifies CASSSQELATDTQYF.

The CDR3 DNA follows: TGTGCCAGCAGTGAGGACAGGGGTCGCGGGGAGCAGTTCTTC. Its translation is CASSEDRGRGEQFF. The chain is built from TRBV6-1 and TRBJ2-1; 9 nucleotides line up with TRBD1. Germline lookup yields CDR1 MNHNS and CDR2 SASEGT. V lost 3 bases, J lost 10 bases, and 7 bases stayed unmatched. This CDR3 is built from 14 residues.

This clone appeared a single time. The chain uses TRBV28 and TRBJ2-3, with TRBD2 identical over 9 bases. Looked up from germline, CDR1 is MDHEN and CDR2 is SYDVKM. This CDR3 is 16 amino acids long. The ends lost 4 bases at V and 4 bases at J; junction bases unmatched: 9. The CDR3, as DNA: TGTGCCAGCAGTTCTCTAGGCGGGAGGGTCGCAGATACGCAGTATTTT. It translates to CASSSLGGRVADTQYF.

In the case of this clone: A far larger clone is one base from this, pointing to a likely read error. Other DNA sequences of this sample code for an identical CDR3. The genes are TRBV6-5 and TRBJ1-4, with D unclear. The CDR3 spans 13 residues. CDR1 is MNHEY and CDR2 is SVGAGI in the germline V gene. DNA for the CDR3: TGTGCCAGTAGTTACAGCAGAAATGAAAAACTGTTTTTT. This encodes CASSYSRNEKLFF.

The chain combines TRBV5-1 with TRBJ2-1; 7 bases map to TRBD1. The germline gives CDR1 SGHRS, CDR2 YFSETQ. The V gene end was trimmed by 4 bases and the J gene end by 13 bases; junction bases not matched to a gene: 14. The CDR3 sequence is 14 residues long. CDR3 sequence (DNA): TGCGCCAGCAGCCCGGGACAGATCCGCGAAGTTCAGTTCTTC. Its translation: CASSPGQIREVQFF.

This clone was counted only a few times. The chain uses TRBV6-6 and TRBJ2-1; D possibly corresponds to TRBD2 (5 bases). Germline V gene sequence: CDR1 MNHNY, CDR2 SVGAGI (reference sequence). V was cut by 4 bases and J by 0 bases, with 7 bases left in between. The CDR3 is 14 residues long. CDR3 in amino acids: CASSLSGSYNEQFF. The CDR3 region has the DNA TGTGCCAGCAGTTTGAGCGGCTCCTACAATGAGCAGTTCTTC.

CDR3 residues: CASSEAYRDQPQHF. The CDR3 nucleotides read TGTGCCAGCAGTGAAGCCTACAGGGATCAGCCCCAGCATTTT. This chain links TRBV6-1 with TRBJ1-5; a possible D gene is TRBD1 (6 bases). This CDR3 region has 14 residues. Between the trimmed V and J ends, which lost 0 bases and 5 bases, there was a span of 8 bases. Germline CDR1 and CDR2: MNHNS and SASEGT.